By share, the clone carrying this TCR beta chain ranks as medium-sized. Trimming left V 5 bases short and J 2 bases short, with 10 bases between. CDR1 is MNHNS, CDR2 SASEGT, per germline. The CDR3 is 14 residues long. The entry originates in a study of tumor-infiltrating lymphocytes in oesophageal squamous cell carcinoma. Each CDR3 protein is one row after TCRdb ran MiXCR on the PCR reads. The sample carries about 14,000 distinct CDR3 sequences, about 50% recorded once. The sequencing input was blood. The receptor was isolated from a male donor with esophageal squamous cell carcinoma. This chain links TRBV6-1 with TRBJ2-1, with D tentatively TRBD1 (6 bases). The DNA for the CDR3 is TGTGCCAGCAGTTCAGGGGACGCCTACAATGAGCAGTTCTTC. Residues: CASSSGDAYNEQFF.